The 27 T cell receptor beta chains given below trace back to one sample, sequenced in a study of molecular identifiers for immune sequencing clone quantification (dated by TCRdb to the late 2010s). The library relied on PCR. The sample was run on an Illumina HiSeq 4000. TCRdb cleaned the public reads at Q25 with fastp, built clones with MiXCR and kept in-frame beta chains. Entries are consolidated by CDR3 protein sequence, retaining the most common genes and DNA. This sample lists 550,000 to 750,000 distinct CDR3 sequences; 15% to 20% were detected once. The top ten hold roughly 0.83% of the sample. The sequencing input was naive CD8+ T cells from blood, with Jurkat cell RNA spiked in. Per the publication, the cell subset or site label means: FACS-sorted CD8+CD4-CCR7+CD45RA+ naive T cells. The origin of the receptors is a human donor in good health. Some libraries in this study had Jurkat cell RNA spiked in.

This clonotype has ten or more counts. The chain employs TRBV28 and TRBJ1-5; unclear D gene. V shed 5 bases and J shed 9 bases, with 11 bases lying between them. CDR1 and CDR2 from the germline V gene are MDHEN and SYDVKM. The CDR3 loop spans 12 amino acids. CDR3 protein: CASSRVEWPQHF. The CDR3 DNA reads as TGTGCCAGCAGTAGGGTAGAATGGCCCCAGCATTTT.

Regarding this clonotype: The conserved phenylalanine or tryptophan normally closing the CDR3 is absent here, so this likely arose from a read error. The chain employs TRBV20-1 and TRBJ2-7; TRBD2 matches 9 bases. The CDR3 is 15 amino acids. With 6 bases clipped from V and 2 bases from J, the junction kept 11 bases outside the gene matches. Germline lookup yields CDR1 DFQATT and CDR2 SNEGSKA (reference sequence). The DNA for the CDR3 is TGCAGTGCCCCCCGACTAGCGGAGGTTCCCTACGAGCAGTACCTC. Its protein product is CSAPRLAEVPYEQYL.

This chain connects TRBV11-3 to TRBJ2-7, with 8 positions matching TRBD1. Trimming at V came to 6 bases and at J to 7 bases, leaving 17 bases not matched to a gene. Germline CDR1 and CDR2: SGHNT and YENEEA. The CDR3 has 16 amino acids. DNA for the CDR3: TGTGCCAGCAGTCACAGGACAGGGCCCCACTCCGGAGAGCAGTACTTC. It translates to CASSHRTGPHSGEQYF.

To note about this clonotype: A much larger clone differs from this one at a single base, so this may be a read error. This likely comes from a read error, as the CDR3 has no conserved phenylalanine or tryptophan at its end. The rearrangement joins TRBV2 to TRBJ1-1; D ambiguous. The ends were cut back, 3 bases at V and 3 bases at J, with 23 bases in the middle. The CDR3 totals 18 residues. The germline V gene has CDR1 SNHLY and CDR2 FYNNEI. The CDR3 DNA sequence: TGTGCCAGCAGTGACCAGCCGGGCGGGGAGGGTTATGACACTGAAGCTTTCCTT. Encoded protein: CASSDQPGGEGYDTEAFL.

In DNA, the CDR3 is TGCGCCAGCAGCTTGGTTTCAGGCTACAATGAGCAGTTCTTC. Encoded protein: CASSLVSGYNEQFF. The J gene is TRBJ2-1, the V gene TRBV5-1; D unclear. Germline CDR1 reads SGHRS; CDR2 reads YFSETQ. The germline V and J ends were trimmed by 0 bases and 3 bases, with 7 bases remaining between them. There are 14 residues in the CDR3.

As concerns this clonotype: Just one base apart from a much larger clone, this may be a read error. This sequence joins TRBV14 and TRBJ2-7; D perhaps matches TRBD2 (5 bases). Germline V lookup: CDR1 SGHDN, CDR2 FVKESK. CDR3 length equals 13 residues. Trimming removed 3 bases from V and 5 bases from J, with 11 bases in between. CDR3 region: CASSHRDADEQYF. CDR3 DNA: TGTGCCAGCAGCCACCGGGATGCGGACGAGCAGTACTTC. Together with reference TRBV14 and TRBJ2-7, the CDR3 gives the full variable domain: EAGVTQFPSHSVIEKGQTVTLRCDPISGHDNLYWYRRVMGKEIKFLLHFVKESKQDESGMPNNRFLAERTGGTYSTLKVQPAELEDSGVYFCASSHRDADEQYFGPGTRLTVT.

This clonotype was picked up many times. The chain employs TRBV7-9 and TRBJ1-2; TRBD1 matches at 7 bases. Germline V lookup: CDR1 SEHNR, CDR2 FQNEAQ (reference sequence). The ends lost 4 bases at V and 7 bases at J; junction bases unmatched: 18. This CDR3 has 17 amino acids. CDR3 protein: CASSSTISDRRERGYTF. CDR3 bases: TGTGCCAGCAGCTCCACCATCTCGGACAGGCGCGAACGTGGCTACACCTTC.

Notes on this clonotype: The junction shows a germline mismatch at one end, possibly a read error. The chain carries TRBV11-3 and TRBJ2-7; 8 bases are a match to TRBD1. Germline V gene sequence: CDR1 SGHNT, CDR2 YENEEA. The CDR3 length is 15 residues. The CDR3 sequence is CASSLGTGPTYGQYF. Written as DNA, the CDR3 is TGTGCCAGCAGCTTAGGGACAGGGCCGACCTACGGGCAGTACTTC.

This clonotype has a handful of counts. The chain combines TRBV19 with TRBJ1-4; D uncertain. This CDR3 is built from 14 residues. CDR1 is LNHDA, CDR2 SQIVND, per germline (reference sequence). Trimming left V 6 bases short and J 3 bases short, with 11 bases between. As DNA, the CDR3 is TGTGCCAGTAGGCTAGAAGCTTCTAATGAAAAACTGTTTTTT. It specifies CASRLEASNEKLFF.

This clonotype was detected many times. The gene calls are TRBV5-1 and TRBJ2-7, with D possibly TRBD2 on 6 matching bases. CDR1 and CDR2 (germline): SGHRS, YFSETQ. Trimming took off 1 base at V and 1 base at J, with 12 bases between the two ends. The CDR3 has 15 amino acids. The CDR3 DNA reads as TGCGCCAGCAGCTTGTCTCTAGGGACTTCCTACGAGCAGTACTTC. Translated: CASSLSLGTSYEQYF. The full variable domain, in which reference TRBV5-1 and TRBJ2-7 provide the parts outside the CDR3, is KAGVTQTPRYLIKTRGQQVTLSCSPISGHRSVSWYQQTPGQGLQFLFEYFSETQRNKGNFPGRFSGRQFSNSRSEMNVSTLELGDSALYLCASSLSLGTSYEQYFGPGTRLTVT.

On this clonotype: This clone may be a read error of a much larger clone one base away. This CDR3 is missing its conserved last phenylalanine or tryptophan, likely due to a read error. The CDR3 DNA sequence: TGTGCCAGTAGTATAGATAGTCGGGGGCGCCATCAGCCCCAGCATCTT. Its protein product is CASSIDSRGRHQPQHL. The chain recombines TRBV19 with TRBJ1-5, with a tentative D call TRBD1 (6 bases). Germline V lookup: CDR1 LNHDA, CDR2 SQIVND (reference sequence). The V and J ends lost 0 bases and 5 bases respectively, with 14 bases between them. The CDR3 is made up of 16 amino acids.

The rearrangement uses TRBV11-2 and TRBJ2-7; D possibly matches TRBD1 or TRBD2 (6 bases each). The germline V gene encodes CDR1 SGHAT and CDR2 FQNNGV. V was shortened by 5 bases and J by 3 bases, with 17 bases between the two germline ends. The CDR3 spans 15 residues. CDR3 in DNA: TGTGCCAGCAGCCCACGTTCGGGGGCCCACTACGAGCAGTACTTC. Its translation: CASSPRSGAHYEQYF.

This clonotype was counted between two and nine times. The chain is built from TRBV6-2 or TRBV6-3 and TRBJ2-1, with D unresolved. Germline loops: CDR1 MNHEY, CDR2 SVGEGT. The CDR3 loop spans 16 amino acids. V gave up 0 bases and J gave up 5 bases, with 14 bases separating them. The CDR3 region is CASSYSLHKKNNEQFF. In DNA form, the CDR3 reads TGTGCCAGCAGTTACTCCTTACACAAGAAAAACAATGAGCAGTTCTTC.

This clonotype was counted at least ten times. This chain connects TRBV18 to TRBJ2-7, with TRBD1 as a possible D gene (7 bases). The CDR3 is 14 amino acids. Trimming stripped 3 bases from V and 3 bases from J, with 12 bases between. The germline gives CDR1 KGHSH, CDR2 LQKENI. CDR3 nucleotide sequence: TGTGCCAGCTCACCTGCGGGACAGCACTACGAGCAGTACTTC. Translation: CASSPAGQHYEQYF.

This clonotype came up many times. This rearrangement joins TRBV5-5 to TRBJ2-7; 10 nucleotides match TRBD1. From germline, CDR1 is SGHKS and CDR2 YYEKEE (reference sequence). The CDR3 is made up of 15 amino acids. The J segment lost 3 bases and the V segment lost 4 bases, leaving 7 bases of the junction unmatched. CDR3 coding DNA: TGTGCCAGCAGCCCGGCGAGGACAGGGGGCTACGAGCAGTACTTC. Its translation is CASSPARTGGYEQYF.

In its sample, this clonotype was seen once. The V and J genes are TRBV6-2 or TRBV6-3 and TRBJ1-2; a possible D gene is TRBD1 (5 bases). CDR3 length: 19 residues. Trimming left V 5 bases short and J 0 bases short, with 25 bases between. Germline loops: CDR1 MNHEY, CDR2 SVGEGT. CDR3 sequence (DNA): TGTGCCAGCAGTACCGGCCGGGCCTACGGGGGAAGCTCTAACTATGGCTACACCTTC. This encodes CASSTGRAYGGSSNYGYTF.

This clonotype was picked up many times. J is TRBJ2-1 and V is TRBV4-3; 8 positions match TRBD2. With 0 bases clipped from V and 4 bases from J, the junction kept 5 bases outside the gene matches. This CDR3 contains 16 residues. Germline V gene sequence: CDR1 LGHNA, CDR2 YSLEER. DNA of the CDR3: TGCGCCAGCAGCCAAGACAGGCGGGGGGATTACAATGAGCAGTTCTTC. Its translation is CASSQDRRGDYNEQFF.

This clonotype was recorded at least ten times. The V call is TRBV12-3 or TRBV12-4, the J call TRBJ2-3; possible D gene TRBD2, 5 bases. The ends were cut back, 6 bases at V and 1 base at J, with 17 bases in the middle. The length of the CDR3 is 16 residues. CDR3 in DNA: TGTGCCAGCAGATCAGACGCGGGTTGGGGCACAGATACGCAGTATTTT. It encodes CASRSDAGWGTDTQYF.

On this clonotype itself: This may come from a read error, since a much larger clone is one base off. The rearrangement links TRBV4-3 to TRBJ2-7; 11 bases line up with TRBD1. Germline V gene sequence: CDR1 LGHNA, CDR2 YSLEER. The CDR3 sequence is 17 residues long. The CDR3 DNA is TGCGCCAGCAGCCAAGAGACAGGGACAGGGGGTTCCTACGGGCAGTACTTC. This translates into CASSQETGTGGSYGQYF.

V is TRBV19 and J is TRBJ1-2; 7 positions agree with TRBD1. Germline V gene lookup returns CDR1 LNHDA and CDR2 SQIVND (reference sequence). The CDR3 loop spans 13 amino acids. The CDR3, as DNA: TGTGCGATTTCGACAGGGCTCTACTATGGCTACACCTTC. It yields the protein CAISTGLYYGYTF.

The chain recombines TRBV6-1 with TRBJ2-7, with TRBD2 as a possible D gene (5 bases). Trimming cost V 2 bases and J 4 bases, with 18 bases left between them. Per germline, CDR1 MNHNS and CDR2 SASEGT. The CDR3 is 16 amino acids. The chain's CDR3 is CASSESPGLAGYEQYF. CDR3 coding DNA: TGTGCCAGCAGTGAATCCCCGGGGTTGGCCGGATACGAGCAGTACTTC.

This clonotype was recorded many times. The chain has TRBV27 and TRBJ2-7, with TRBD2 as a possible D gene (5 bases). CDR3 length: 16 amino acids. V lost 3 bases to trimming and J lost 0 bases, with 15 bases between them. Germline V CDR1 and CDR2: MNHEY, SMNVEV (reference sequence). For the CDR3, the DNA is TGTGCCAGCAGTTTTATGAGCGGAACTGGCTCCTACGAGCAGTACTTC. It is translated as CASSFMSGTGSYEQYF.

In its sample, this clonotype was seen a few times. The chain recombines TRBV19 with TRBJ2-7, with 8 positions matching TRBD1. The length of the CDR3 is 15 residues. Germline lookup yields CDR1 LNHDA and CDR2 SQIVND (reference sequence). V trimming: 5 bases; J trimming: 2 bases; junction bases outside the gene matches: 8. CDR3 in DNA: TGTGCCAGTAGTTTCGGACAGGGTCTAGCCTACGAGCAGTACTTC. This sequence encodes CASSFGQGLAYEQYF.

Ten or more counts support this clonotype. V is TRBV4-1 and J is TRBJ2-1, with 7 bases aligning to TRBD2. The CDR3 totals 16 residues. After removal of 4 bases from V and 3 bases from J, the junction contained 9 bases not matched to a gene. CDR1 is MGHRA and CDR2 is YSYEKL in the germline V gene. The CDR3 region has the DNA TGCGCCAGCAGCCCAGGTCCAAGCGGGAACTACAATGAGCAGTTCTTC. As protein: CASSPGPSGNYNEQFF.

This clonotype was found many times. J is TRBJ2-7 and V is TRBV4-1; D is undetermined. This CDR3 has 12 residues. Germline lookup yields CDR1 MGHRA and CDR2 YSYEKL. V was cut by 0 bases and J by 9 bases, with 9 bases left in between. CDR3 DNA: TGCGCCAGCAGCCAAGACGGTACCAGGCAGTACTTC. Translation: CASSQDGTRQYF.

V is TRBV9 and J is TRBJ1-2; D possibly corresponds to TRBD1 (6 bases). The CDR3 covers 17 residues. V lost 3 bases and J 8 bases, leaving 26 bases between the germline ends. Germline V CDR1 and CDR2: SGDLS, YYNGEE. The CDR3 protein is CASSATTGPAPPRGYTF. The CDR3 DNA is TGTGCCAGCAGCGCTACGACAGGCCCAGCGCCTCCACGGGGCTACACCTTC.

The chain carries TRBV5-6 and TRBJ1-2; 7 nucleotides agree with TRBD1. This CDR3 has 15 amino acids. The ends lost 0 bases at V and 2 bases at J; junction bases unmatched: 4. Germline CDR1 reads SGHDT; CDR2 reads YYEEEE. CDR3 bases: TGTGCCAGCAGCTTGGAGGGGACAGTCAACTATGGCTACACCTTC. Translation: CASSLEGTVNYGYTF.